The rows below give T cell receptor beta chains drawn from one sample of a study of blood T cell repertoires in COVID-19. Sequencing was performed with immunoSEQ multiplex PCR; in TCRdb, only in-frame clones are kept and a portion is missing. The sample comprises roughly 140,000 clones, more than 80% of which are singletons, and about 15% rests with the top ten. The sample taken for sequencing was peripheral blood. The receptors were sampled from a woman aged 40 to 50 with acute or convalescent COVID-19. Each CDR3 is given with its conserved first and last residue. The D gene is left open where the match is weak. Clone size appears in some rows only: once, few, many, or a class for an expanded clone.

d_call: TRBD1; j_call: TRBJ2-2; v_call: TRBV6-5; clone_size: -; cdr3_aa: CASRATGVGTGELFF; cdr3_nt: TGTGCCAGCAGAGCTACAGGGGTAGGCACCGGGGAGCTGTTTTTT
d_call: -; j_call: TRBJ2-5; v_call: TRBV18; clone_size: -; cdr3_aa: CASSPGGGGETQYF; cdr3_nt: TGTGCCAGCTCACCGGGGGGAGGCGGAGAGACCCAGTACTTC
d_call: TRBD1; j_call: TRBJ1-3; v_call: TRBV10-3; clone_size: -; cdr3_aa: CAISDLNRDRGSIYF; cdr3_nt: TGTGCCATCAGTGACCTGAACCGGGACAGGGGTTCCATATATTTT
d_call: -; j_call: TRBJ1-6; v_call: TRBV5-1; clone_size: -; cdr3_aa: CASGDLPGQVNSPLHF; cdr3_nt: TGCGCCAGCGGAGACCTACCGGGACAAGTAAATTCACCCCTCCACTTT
d_call: TRBD1; j_call: TRBJ1-2; v_call: TRBV29-1; clone_size: -; cdr3_aa: CSVRTGGYGYTF; cdr3_nt: TGCAGCGTGAGGACAGGGGGCTATGGCTACACCTTC
d_call: -; j_call: TRBJ1-1; v_call: TRBV6-2/TRBV6-3; clone_size: -; cdr3_aa: CASSSFPSEAFF; cdr3_nt: TGTGCCAGCAGTTCCTTTCCCTCTGAAGCTTTCTTT
d_call: -; j_call: TRBJ1-2; v_call: TRBV21-1; clone_size: once; cdr3_aa: CASSRTGAYGYTF; cdr3_nt: TGTGCCAGCAGCAGGACAGGAGCCTATGGCTACACCTTC
d_call: -; j_call: TRBJ1-1; v_call: TRBV9; clone_size: -; cdr3_aa: CASSVQGTTTEAFF; cdr3_nt: TGTGCCAGCAGCGTACAGGGGACGACGACTGAAGCTTTCTTT
d_call: TRBD2; j_call: TRBJ2-7; v_call: TRBV7-9; clone_size: -; cdr3_aa: CASSSTTGLLYYEQYF; cdr3_nt: TGTGCCAGCAGCTCCACAACGGGACTACTCTACTACGAGCAGTACTTC
d_call: -; j_call: TRBJ1-1; v_call: TRBV10-1; clone_size: few; cdr3_aa: CASSESLDSHTEAFF; cdr3_nt: TGCGCCAGCAGTGAGTCTTTGGACAGCCACACTGAAGCTTTCTTT
d_call: TRBD2; j_call: TRBJ2-1; v_call: TRBV6-4; clone_size: -; cdr3_aa: CASRDSSGGADNEQFF; cdr3_nt: TGTGCCAGCAGGGATTCTAGCGGGGGGGCCGATAATGAGCAGTTCTTC
d_call: TRBD2; j_call: TRBJ2-1; v_call: TRBV7-9; clone_size: -; cdr3_aa: CASSLLPPSGSAGEQFF; cdr3_nt: TGTGCCAGCAGCCTCCTACCCCCTAGCGGGAGTGCTGGTGAGCAGTTCTTC
d_call: TRBD2; j_call: TRBJ2-3; v_call: TRBV5-1; clone_size: -; cdr3_aa: CASSLVAGGASTDTQYF; cdr3_nt: TGCGCCAGCAGCTTGGTTGCGGGGGGAGCTAGCACAGATACGCAGTATTTT
d_call: TRBD1; j_call: TRBJ2-7; v_call: TRBV15; clone_size: once; cdr3_aa: CATSRLGTGDYEQYF; cdr3_nt: TGTGCCACCAGCAGGTTGGGGACAGGGGACTACGAGCAGTACTTC
d_call: -; j_call: TRBJ2-7; v_call: TRBV18; clone_size: -; cdr3_aa: CASSPESYEQYF; cdr3_nt: TGTGCCAGCTCACCAGAGAGCTACGAGCAGTACTTC
d_call: TRBD2; j_call: TRBJ2-1; v_call: TRBV5-4; clone_size: -; cdr3_aa: CASSWTSGSSYNEQFF; cdr3_nt: TGTGCCAGCAGCTGGACTAGCGGGAGCTCCTACAATGAGCAGTTCTTC
d_call: TRBD1; j_call: TRBJ2-1; v_call: TRBV19; clone_size: -; cdr3_aa: CASSKGQGNEQFF; cdr3_nt: TGTGCCAGTAGTAAGGGACAGGGTAATGAGCAGTTCTTC
d_call: TRBD2; j_call: TRBJ2-1; v_call: TRBV7-9; clone_size: -; cdr3_aa: CASSSRTGGTRKTNEQFF; cdr3_nt: TGTGCCAGCAGCTCGCGGACGGGAGGGACACGTAAGACCAATGAGCAGTTCTTC
d_call: -; j_call: TRBJ1-6; v_call: TRBV5-1; clone_size: once; cdr3_aa: CASRPNENSPLHF; cdr3_nt: TGCGCCAGCAGGCCCAATGAGAATTCACCCCTCCACTTT
d_call: TRBD1; j_call: TRBJ2-5; v_call: TRBV28; clone_size: -; cdr3_aa: CAGSLSDRGGTQYF; cdr3_nt: TGTGCCGGCAGTTTATCTGACAGGGGGGGGACCCAGTACTTC
d_call: TRBD1; j_call: TRBJ2-2; v_call: TRBV7-2; clone_size: -; cdr3_aa: CASTVDRGHTGELFF; cdr3_nt: TGTGCCAGCACCGTGGACAGGGGGCACACCGGGGAGCTGTTTTTT
d_call: TRBD2; j_call: TRBJ2-1; v_call: TRBV7-2; clone_size: -; cdr3_aa: CASSAVFSGNTYNEQFF; cdr3_nt: TGTGCCAGCAGCGCCGTGTTTAGCGGGAACACCTACAATGAGCAGTTCTTC
d_call: TRBD2; j_call: TRBJ2-2; v_call: TRBV6-2/TRBV6-3; clone_size: -; cdr3_aa: CASSYSILAGPNTGELFF; cdr3_nt: TGTGCCAGCAGTTACTCCATACTAGCGGGACCTAACACCGGGGAGCTGTTTTTT
d_call: TRBD2; j_call: TRBJ2-2; v_call: TRBV11-3; clone_size: -; cdr3_aa: CASSSPGGDFLTGELFF; cdr3_nt: TGTGCCAGCAGCTCCCCGGGGGGGGACTTCCTCACCGGGGAGCTGTTTTTT
d_call: -; j_call: TRBJ1-5; v_call: TRBV6-1; clone_size: -; cdr3_aa: CASSEGVNQPQHF; cdr3_nt: TGTGCCAGCAGTGAAGGCGTGAATCAGCCCCAGCATTTT
d_call: TRBD2; j_call: TRBJ2-7; v_call: TRBV30; clone_size: -; cdr3_aa: CAWSVLSLADYEQYF; cdr3_nt: TGTGCCTGGAGTGTACTCAGTCTAGCGGACTACGAGCAGTACTTC